This T cell receptor (beta chain) was found in a study of technical replicates of blood from a few donors (TCRdb year 2017). Turning to this clone: Its antigen is currently not known. No base quality information exists; no much larger clone differs at one position.

Including the terminal cysteine and phenylalanine, the CDR3 comprises 13 residues. Solely the CDR3 DNA is kept, with 39 bases framed from the first base. CDR1 and CDR2 were assigned from the germline V gene (reference sequence) as SGHNT and YYREEE. The junction carries 11 bases between V and J, which are trimmed by 1 base and 7 bases respectively. Preparation of the library involved the immunoSEQ multiplex PCR assay. This immuneACCESS table, as held by TCRdb, lists in-frame sequences with V and J called but not all clones. Of the missing ones, under half trace to an unresolved V gene in checked studies; the others have no known cause. The sample table holds approximately 76,000 clones, of which roughly nine tenths were seen once. The biggest ten clones account for around 0.24% of the sample.

This chain joins TRBV5-4 to TRBJ1-1; TRBD1 is a possible D gene, resting on 5 matching bases. The TCR sequence derives from a human donor in good health. The sequenced material came from T cells isolated from PBMCs. The DNA sequence reads TGTGCCAGCAGCTTGAGTGGGGCAGTTGAAGCTTTCTTT. It encodes CASSLSGAVEAFF.